This T cell receptor (beta chain) stems from a study of blood T cells in healthy people across ages. A second PCR of roughly 7 to 11 cycles used a sample-barcoded 5' primer and a J-beta primer mix. TCRdb re-called the 5' RACE reads with MiXCR, one entry per CDR3 protein. The sample has roughly 1,700,000 distinct CDR3 sequences; 28% are singletons. Points on this clonotype: Antigen: not known.

Findings and caveats of the study: Higher naive T cell percentage went strongly together with higher TCR beta diversity.

This CDR3 is built from 15 residues. Per germline, CDR1 SGHRS and CDR2 YFSETQ. V shed 5 bases and J shed 4 bases, with 19 bases lying between them. The chain links TRBV5-1 to TRBJ2-7, with no clear D. Input material: blood. The TCR was taken from a woman aged 25 to 39 in good health. The CDR3 is CASRTNLGWAYEQYF. In DNA, the CDR3 is TGCGCCAGCAGGACGAATCTGGGTTGGGCATACGAGCAGTACTTC.